Listed here are 13 T cell receptor beta chains from one sample, sequenced in a study of response to subunit inactivated influenza vaccine. MiXCR, applied by TCRdb to the RT-PCR reads, yields one record per CDR3 protein. The sample holds about 700,000 distinct CDR3 sequences; less than 20% are singletons and the top ten take around 10%. Sequenced material: PBMCs from blood, taken 11 to 12 days after vaccination. The receptor set was obtained from a man in his fifties or sixties who received an inactivated influenza vaccine.

This clonotype was counted a few times. This chain connects TRBV7-2 to TRBJ2-7; perhaps TRBD2 as D (6 bases). CDR1 and CDR2 from the germline V gene are SGHTA and FQGNSA. CDR3 length equals 15 residues. V was clipped by 4 bases and J by 3 bases, with 16 bases between them. The CDR3 loop is CASSSFSGGSYEQYF. CDR3 DNA: TGTGCCAGCAGCTCATTTAGCGGTGGGAGCTACGAGCAGTACTTC.

Turning to this clonotype: The junction differs from germline at one of its ends, possibly a read error. The V gene is TRBV7-2, the J gene TRBJ2-1; 7 nucleotides agree with TRBD2. The CDR3 is 16 amino acids. CDR1 and CDR2 (germline): SGHTA, FQGNSA. In DNA form, the CDR3 reads TGTGCCAGCAGCCACCTAGACAGCGGGGCTTACAATGGGCAGTTCTTC. This sequence encodes CASSHLDSGAYNGQFF.

This clonotype was found many times. The rearrangement uses TRBV19 and TRBJ2-7; weak D call: TRBD2 (5 bases). This CDR3 is built from 15 residues. Germline lookup yields CDR1 LNHDA and CDR2 SQIVND (reference sequence). The V and J ends lost 3 bases and 4 bases respectively, with 16 bases between them. The chain's CDR3 is CASSIHSSPGYEQYF. The CDR3 bases are TGTGCCAGTAGTATCCACAGTTCCCCGGGGTACGAGCAGTACTTC.

Only a few counts were recorded for this clonotype. V and J are TRBV4-2 and TRBJ2-7, with 10 bases lining up with TRBD2. The CDR3 contains 14 residues. The ends lost 1 base at V and 6 bases at J; junction bases unmatched: 3. In germline, CDR1 is LGHNA, CDR2 YNFKEQ. CDR3 DNA sequence: TGTGCCAGCAGCCAAGGCCTAGCGGGGGCCGAGCAGTACTTC. It translates to CASSQGLAGAEQYF.

This clonotype was counted at least ten times. This sequence joins TRBV7-2 and TRBJ2-1; 8 bases agree with TRBD1. CDR3 length: 16 amino acids. Germline CDR1 SGHTA, CDR2 FQGNSA. After removal of 5 bases from V and 2 bases from J, the junction contained 8 bases not matched to a gene. The CDR3 sequence is CASSGAGTGTYNEQFF. In DNA, the CDR3 is TGTGCCAGCAGCGGAGCCGGGACAGGCACCTACAATGAGCAGTTCTTC.

This clonotype has just a few counts. V gene TRBV19 combines with J gene TRBJ1-1; D might be TRBD1 (6 bases). Looked up from germline, CDR1 is LNHDA and CDR2 is SQIVND (reference sequence). This CDR3 region has 15 residues. The V and J ends lost 10 bases and 0 bases respectively, with 18 bases between them. The chain's CDR3 is CATLRGQGMNTEAFF. Written as DNA, the CDR3 is TGTGCCACCCTTAGGGGACAAGGGATGAACACTGAAGCTTTCTTT.

The V and J genes are TRBV29-1 and TRBJ2-1; 14 bases fit TRBD2. The germline CDR1 and CDR2 sequences are SQVTM and ANQGSEA. This CDR3 comprises 14 residues. V dropped 4 bases and J dropped 8; count of bases not matched to a gene: 4. The CDR3 DNA reads as TGCAGCGTTGCCGGGACTAGCGGGAGTCATGAGCAGTTCTTC. It encodes CSVAGTSGSHEQFF.

There are a few counts of this clonotype. The chain links TRBV18 to TRBJ2-7; tentative D call: TRBD2 (6 bases). V was clipped by 8 bases and J by 0 bases, with 14 bases between them. The germline V gene encodes CDR1 KGHSH and CDR2 LQKENI. This CDR3 region has 14 residues. Here the CDR3 DNA reads TGTGCCAGCAAACCCGACGGGAGCTCCTACGAGCAGTACTTC. It specifies CASKPDGSSYEQYF. The variable domain in full, with the rest retrieved from reference TRBV18 and TRBJ2-7, is NAGVMQNPRHLVRRRGQEARLRCSPMKGHSHVYWYRQLPEEGLKFMVYLQKENIIDESGMPKERFSAEFPKEGPSILRIQQVVRGDSAAYFCASKPDGSSYEQYFGPGTRLTVT.

The genes are TRBV11-2 and TRBJ1-5, with a tentative D call TRBD1 (6 bases). Trimming removed 5 bases from V and 0 bases from J, with 20 bases in between. CDR3 length: 18 residues. Germline CDR1 SGHAT, CDR2 FQNNGV. Here the CDR3 reads CASSPGGRGLDSNQPQHF. In DNA form, the CDR3 reads TGTGCCAGCAGCCCCGGGGGCCGCGGGCTCGATAGCAATCAGCCCCAGCATTTT.

At least ten counts were recorded for this clonotype. V gene TRBV29-1 combines with J gene TRBJ1-2, with 7 bases lining up with TRBD1. The CDR3 runs to 14 residues. The germline V gene encodes CDR1 SQVTM and CDR2 ANQGSEA. With V trimmed by 5 bases and J by 2 bases, 8 bases remained unmatched. The CDR3 DNA follows: TGCAGCGTTTATTCAGGGGGTTTAAACTATGGCTACACCTTC. This codes for CSVYSGGLNYGYTF. The full variable domain, completed using reference TRBV29-1 and TRBJ1-2, is SAVISQKPSRDICQRGTSLTIQCQVDSQVTMMFWYRQQPGQSLTLIATANQGSEATYESGFVIDKFPISRPNLTFSTLTVSNMSPEDSSIYLCSVYSGGLNYGYTFGSGTRLTVV.

This clonotype occurred a few times. This chain links TRBV5-6 with TRBJ2-1; the match to TRBD1 covers 7 bases. Germline CDR1 and CDR2: SGHDT and YYEEEE. The length of the CDR3 is 15 residues. The V segment lost 3 bases and the J segment 6 bases; nucleotides outside the gene matches: 9. The CDR3 protein is CASSSRDRKRNEQFF. The CDR3 coding sequence is TGTGCCAGCAGCTCCCGGGACAGAAAACGCAATGAGCAGTTCTTC.

V is TRBV20-1 and J is TRBJ2-7; tentatively, D is TRBD2 (5 bases). The CDR3 spans 13 residues. The ends were cut back, 6 bases at V and 7 bases at J, with 19 bases in the middle. Germline-derived CDR1 and CDR2 are DFQATT and SNEGSKA (reference sequence). CDR3 sequence: CSAPEPGIYEQYF. CDR3 DNA sequence: TGCAGTGCCCCAGAGCCGGGGATCTATGAGCAGTACTTC.

This chain connects TRBV10-3 to TRBJ2-3; D is perhaps TRBD1 (6 bases). CDR1 is ENHRY and CDR2 is SYGVKD in the germline V gene. The CDR3 is made up of 15 amino acids. Trimming left V 10 bases short and J 2 bases short, with 19 bases between. Here the CDR3 DNA reads TGTGCCACCAAGGGCCCCGGGACAAACACAGATACGCAGTATTTT. This gives the protein CATKGPGTNTDTQYF.